The rows below give T cell receptor beta chains drawn from one sample of a study of regulatory T cells in long-lasting Graves disease. TCRdb reprocessed the multiplex PCR reads with MiXCR, giving one entry per CDR3 protein. The sample has roughly 500,000 distinct CDR3 sequences; 13% are singletons. This sample was shared with a second study, whose subject was T cells in Graves' hyperthyroidism and ophthalmopathy.

The input for sequencing was peripheral blood mononuclear cells (PBMCs), taken at new diagnosis, from a patient treated with antithyroid drugs. The source is a man aged 25 to 40 with Graves disease. Each CDR3 is given with its conserved first and last residue. The D gene is left open where the match is weak. Clone size, where shown, is once, few, many, or a class for clones that have expanded.

>many|TRBJ2-2|.|13|TRBV20-1
TGCAGTGCTAGAGGCGCAAACACCGGGGAGCTGTTTTTT
CSARGANTGELFF
>.|TRBJ2-2|.|15|TRBV5-6
TGTGCCAGCAGCGGGAGGCAGTATTCTCCCGGGGAGCTGTTTTTT
CASSGRQYSPGELFF
>.|TRBJ2-1|TRBD2|15|TRBV9
TGTGCCAGCAGCGTAGACGGCGGGAGGGGTAATGAGCAGTTCTTC
CASSVDGGRGNEQFF
>few|TRBJ2-6|.|15|TRBV19
TGTGCCAGTAGTAATCCTAGCTCTGGGGCCAACGTCCTGACTTTC
CASSNPSSGANVLTF
>few|TRBJ2-7|TRBD2|15|TRBV20-1
TGCAGTGCAAGGTCGGGGTCGGGAGGGCCTTACGAGCAGTACTTC
CSARSGSGGPYEQYF
>many|TRBJ1-5|.|15|TRBV5-1
TGCGCCAGCAGCTTGGAGGGGAAAGGACGTCAGCCCCAGCATTTT
CASSLEGKGRQPQHF
>.|TRBJ1-1|.|15|TRBV13
TGTGCCAGCAGCTCTCGCCGGCAAGTAAAAACTGAAGCTTTCTTT
CASSSRRQVKTEAFF
>many|TRBJ1-2|.|14|TRBV6-1
TGTGCCAGCGTATTAAGCGGGGCGGACTATGGCTACACCTTC
CASVLSGADYGYTF
>.|TRBJ2-7|TRBD1|15|TRBV27
TGTGCCAGCAGTTTAGGACAGGGCAAAGTCTACGAGCAGTACTTC
CASSLGQGKVYEQYF
>.|TRBJ2-2|TRBD2|16|TRBV7-2
TGTGCCAGCAGCCTCGTAGGACTAGCGGGAGCGGGGGAGCTGTTTTTT
CASSLVGLAGAGELFF
>many|TRBJ2-2|.|13|TRBV7-3
TGTGCCAGCAGCTTAATGGCCCCCGGGGAGCTGTTTTTT
CASSLMAPGELFF
>.|TRBJ1-2|TRBD1|16|TRBV7-2
TGTGCCAGCAGCTTCCAATTGGACAGGGTTTACTATGGCTACACCTTC
CASSFQLDRVYYGYTF
>many|TRBJ2-3|.|16|TRBV12-3/TRBV12-4
TGTGCCAGCAGTTTCGGGGGGCTTCCCTCCACAGATACGCAGTATTTT
CASSFGGLPSTDTQYF
>many|TRBJ2-7|.|16|TRBV6-5
TGTGCCAGCAGTTACAGGGTGGTTGAGGGGCCCTACGAGCAGTACTTC
CASSYRVVEGPYEQYF
>few|TRBJ1-6|.|13|TRBV25-1
TGTGCCAGCAGTGAACCAGGGCAGTCACCCCTCCACTTT
CASSEPGQSPLHF
>many|TRBJ2-1|TRBD2|18|TRBV5-6
TGTGCCAGCAGCTTGCCGGCTAGCGGGAGGGCCGAAGGCAATGAGCAGTTCTTC
CASSLPASGRAEGNEQFF
>many|TRBJ2-1|.|15|TRBV7-9
TGTGCCAGCAGCTCCCTCCGAGGAAGCGGTTTAAAGCAGTTCTTC
CASSSLRGSGLKQFF
>.|TRBJ1-1|.|13|TRBV9
TGTGCCAGCAGCGTTAGAGAGAGAACTGAAGCTTTCTTT
CASSVRERTEAFF
>many|TRBJ1-6|.|14|TRBV6-1
TGTGCCAGCAGTGACTCAGGGTTCCGATCACCCCTCCACTTT
CASSDSGFRSPLHF
>.|TRBJ2-7|.|16|TRBV4-1
TGCGCCAGCAGCCAAGAGCCCCTAGAACCCTCCTACGAGCAGTACTTC
CASSQEPLEPSYEQYF
>many|TRBJ2-7|.|13|TRBV27
TGTGCCAGCAGTGGGGGCGGGGTGTCGGAGCAGTACTTC
CASSGGGVSEQYF
>many|TRBJ2-5|TRBD2|16|TRBV24-1
TGTGCCACCAGTGATCCATCCAGCGGGATTGGAGAGACCCAGTACTTC
CATSDPSSGIGETQYF
>few|TRBJ2-5|.|14|TRBV5-1
TGCGCCAGCAGCTGGGGCGGAGTCCAAGAGACCCAGTACTTC
CASSWGGVQETQYF
>many|TRBJ2-7|.|14|TRBV11-2
TGTGCCAGCAGCTTCGGGACACTATTCTACGAGCAGTACTTC
CASSFGTLFYEQYF
>many|TRBJ2-5|.|14|TRBV5-1
TGCGCCAGCAGCTTGGAACCAGGCCGAGAGACCCAGTACTTC
CASSLEPGRETQYF
>many|TRBJ2-7|TRBD2|15|TRBV20-1
TGCAGTGCTAGCCGCTCTAGCGGGAGGTCCTACGAGCAGTACTTC
CSASRSSGRSYEQYF
>many|TRBJ1-3|.|14|TRBV7-9
TGTGCCAGCAGCTTAAACAGGGATGGAAACACCATATATTTT
CASSLNRDGNTIYF
>few|TRBJ2-7|TRBD2|14|TRBV19
TGTGCCAGTACCGCGACTAGCGCCTCCTACGAGCAGTACTTC
CASTATSASYEQYF
>many|TRBJ1-2|.|12|TRBV28
TGTGCCAGCACCCTTCAGGGCTATGGCTACACCTTC
CASTLQGYGYTF
>.|TRBJ1-6|.|15|TRBV5-8
TGTGCCAGCAGCTTGGTGAGCGGGTCCGTCTCACCCCTCCACTTT
CASSLVSGSVSPLHF
>many|TRBJ2-7|.|13|TRBV2
TGTGCCACCCTCCGGGCACAGGGCGGCGAGCAGTACTTC
CATLRAQGGEQYF
>.|TRBJ1-4|.|15|TRBV25-1
TGTGCCAGCAGTAGGGCAGGACAGTATAATGAAAAACTGTTTTTT
CASSRAGQYNEKLFF
>.|TRBJ2-7|TRBD2|14|TRBV18
TGTGCCAGCTCGCGAGGACTAGCGGCCTCCGAGCAGTACTTC
CASSRGLAASEQYF
>many|TRBJ2-5|TRBD1|13|TRBV12-3/TRBV12-4
TGTGCCAGCAGTTCCCGGGACAGAGAGACCCAGTACTTC
CASSSRDRETQYF
>.|TRBJ2-5|TRBD2|18|TRBV27
TGTGCCAGCAGTCAGGGACTGGCGAGCGGGGTGTACCAAGAGACCCAGTACTTC
CASSQGLASGVYQETQYF
>many|TRBJ2-3|TRBD2|18|TRBV10-3
TGTGCCATCAGCGGGGTCGGGACTAGCGGGACCGGCACAGATACGCAGTATTTT
CAISGVGTSGTGTDTQYF
>many|TRBJ2-1|TRBD2|16|TRBV7-3
TGTGCCAGCAGCTTGCTCACTAGCGGGCTTCACAATGAGCAGTTCTTC
CASSLLTSGLHNEQFF
>many|TRBJ2-7|.|14|TRBV6-2/TRBV6-3
TGTGCCAGCAGTTACAGTGAGGGTAGCGACGAGCAGTACTTC
CASSYSEGSDEQYF
>few|TRBJ2-7|TRBD2|19|TRBV11-2
TGTGCCAGCAGCTTAGCTTTGGGACTAGCGGGAGAAGGCTCCTACGAGCAGTACTTC
CASSLALGLAGEGSYEQYF
>many|TRBJ1-1|TRBD1|12|TRBV29-1
TGCAGCGTGACTCAGGGGGGCACTGAAGCTTTCTTT
CSVTQGGTEAFF
>few|TRBJ2-5|.|14|TRBV6-1
TGTGCCAGCAGTAGCGACAGAACTCAAGAGACCCAGTACTTC
CASSSDRTQETQYF
>.|TRBJ1-4|.|15|TRBV9
TGTGCCAGCAGCGGGTCGAACTTCTTGGATGAAAAACTGTTTTTT
CASSGSNFLDEKLFF
>many|TRBJ1-5|.|15|TRBV9
TGTGCCAGCAGCGTAGACAGTTATAGCAATCAGCCCCAGCATTTT
CASSVDSYSNQPQHF
>many|TRBJ1-5|.|14|TRBV27
TGTGCCAGCAGTTTAAGTTTGGGGATTCAGCCCCAGCATTTT
CASSLSLGIQPQHF
>few|TRBJ2-1|.|16|TRBV11-1
TGTGCCAGCAGCCCCTACTTCCGAAGCTCCTACAATGAGCAGTTCTTC
CASSPYFRSSYNEQFF
>few|TRBJ2-5|.|15|TRBV2
TGTGCCAGCTCTCGCTTAGTGGGGGCCAAAGAGACCCAGTACTTC
CASSRLVGAKETQYF
>many|TRBJ2-6|.|16|TRBV28
TGTGCCAGCAGCCGTGGGACTGTCTCTGGGGCCAACGTCCTGACTTTC
CASSRGTVSGANVLTF
>once|TRBJ2-7|.|16|TRBV9
TGTGCCAGCAGCGACGGGGTCGGGGAAGGGATCTACGAGCAGTACTTC
CASSDGVGEGIYEQYF
>many|TRBJ1-1|.|13|TRBV2
TGTGCCAGCAGTGAATTTACAGGCACTGAAGCTTTCTTT
CASSEFTGTEAFF
>many|TRBJ2-1|TRBD2|17|TRBV7-2
TGTGCCAGCAGCCATGGACTAGCAAAGTATCCGGACAATGAGCAGTTCTTC
CASSHGLAKYPDNEQFF
>.|TRBJ2-7|TRBD1|13|TRBV29-1
TGCAGCGTTGTAGGCCAGGGGGTGGACGAGCAGTACTTC
CSVVGQGVDEQYF
>many|TRBJ2-3|.|14|TRBV12-3/TRBV12-4
TGTGCCAGCTCACGCGGGACCGACACAGATACGCAGTATTTT
CASSRGTDTDTQYF
>.|TRBJ1-6|.|13|TRBV20-1
TGCAGTGCGAGAGACTCCTATAATTCACCCCTCCACTTT
CSARDSYNSPLHF
>.|TRBJ2-4|.|15|TRBV20-1
TGCAGTGCGGCGGGGCCAGGGCTAGCCAAAAACATTCAGTACTTC
CSAAGPGLAKNIQYF
>many|TRBJ1-2|TRBD1|11|TRBV12-3/TRBV12-4
TGTGCCAGTACGACAGGGTGGGGCTACACCTTC
CASTTGWGYTF
>many|TRBJ1-1|TRBD1|14|TRBV3-1
TGTGCCAGCAGCCAAGGGACAGGACGCGCTGAAGCTTTCTTT
CASSQGTGRAEAFF